Listed below are T cell receptor beta chains from one sample, sequenced in a study of T cell changes during pregnancy in multiple sclerosis. The data were produced by immunoSEQ multiplex PCR, yet TCRdb's version contains in-frame clones alone and is incomplete. There are fewer than 75,000 clones in the sample; roughly 92% occur only once, and 1.4% lies in the top ten. Material: peripheral blood, obtained in the second trimester of pregnancy. The receptors derive from a female donor with multiple sclerosis, enrolled in a pregnancy study. The CDR3 runs from the conserved cysteine through the conserved F or W. The D gene is left open where the match is weak. Clone size is not always given. Where it is, it says once, few, many or a class for expanded clones.

V	size	J	D	CDR3	DNA
TRBV11-2	.	TRBJ2-6	TRBD1	CASSLGDRVYLSGANVLTF	TGTGCCAGCAGCTTAGGGGACAGGGTGTACCTATCTGGGGCCAACGTCCTGACTTTC
TRBV6-4	.	TRBJ1-1	.	CASSDSSKNTEAFF	TGTGCCAGCAGTGACTCGAGCAAGAACACTGAAGCTTTCTTT
TRBV10-1	.	TRBJ2-1	TRBD2	CASRGGGSDEQFF	TGCGCCAGCAGGGGAGGCGGGAGCGATGAGCAGTTCTTC
TRBV21-1	.	TRBJ2-3	.	CASSPQTRLAADTQYF	TGTGCCAGCAGCCCTCAGACTAGATTAGCGGCAGATACGCAGTATTTT
TRBV10-3	.	TRBJ2-5	TRBD2	CAIGAGGLETQYF	TGTGCCATCGGGGCGGGGGGGTTGGAGACCCAGTACTTC
TRBV4-2	.	TRBJ2-3	.	CASSQDSTNTDTQYF	TGTGCCAGCAGCCAAGATAGCACCAACACAGATACGCAGTATTTT
TRBV10-3	few	TRBJ2-2	TRBD2	CAISGTSGSTSTGELFF	TGTGCCATCAGTGGGACTAGCGGGAGTACTAGCACCGGGGAGCTGTTTTTT
TRBV7-2	.	TRBJ2-5	TRBD2	CASSLVGSSGGETQYF	TGTGCCAGCAGCTTAGTGGGTAGCAGCGGGGGGGAGACCCAGTACTTC
TRBV29-1	.	TRBJ1-2	TRBD1	CSVEEGTEDGYGYTF	TGCAGCGTTGAAGAGGGGACAGAAGACGGCTATGGCTACACCTTC
TRBV27	.	TRBJ1-2	.	CASTLSAYRARLGGGYTF	TGTGCCAGCACCTTATCCGCCTACAGGGCAAGGCTAGGGGGTGGCTACACCTTC
TRBV2	.	TRBJ2-3	.	CASSPAGLGTDTQYF	TGTGCCAGCAGCCCAGCGGGCTTGGGCACAGATACGCAGTATTTT
TRBV27	.	TRBJ1-4	TRBD1	CASSLVPGQGLNEKLFF	TGTGCCAGCAGTCTGGTCCCGGGACAGGGACTAAATGAAAAACTGTTTTTT
TRBV6-1	.	TRBJ1-5	TRBD1	CASSEVTGGSSNQPQHF	TGTGCCAGCAGTGAAGTGACAGGGGGCTCGAGCAATCAGCCCCAGCATTTT
TRBV5-6	few	TRBJ1-6	TRBD1	CASSLETGTGSPLHF	TGTGCCAGCAGCTTGGAGACAGGGACGGGTTCACCCCTCCACTTT
TRBV12-5	.	TRBJ2-5	TRBD1	CASGPDRGETQYF	TGTGCTAGTGGTCCCGACAGGGGTGAGACCCAGTACTTC
TRBV10-3	.	TRBJ2-7	.	CAISTNRDRFDEQYF	TGTGCCATCAGTACGAACAGGGATCGGTTCGACGAGCAGTACTTC
TRBV11-3	.	TRBJ2-7	.	CASSLEGGYYEQYF	TGTGCCAGCAGCTTAGAAGGCGGATACTACGAGCAGTACTTC
TRBV7-9	.	TRBJ2-3	.	CASSLGSPADTQYF	TGTGCCAGCAGCTTAGGGTCCCCGGCAGATACGCAGTATTTT
TRBV7-8	.	TRBJ2-3	TRBD2	CASCRVAGRDTQYF	TGTGCCAGTTGTCGGGTAGCGGGGCGGGATACGCAGTATTTT
TRBV18	once	TRBJ1-4	.	CASSPLETTGEKLFF	TGTGCCAGCTCACCTCTCGAGACTACCGGTGAAAAACTGTTTTTT
TRBV27	.	TRBJ2-3	TRBD2	CASGWTSGFTDTQYF	TGTGCCAGCGGGTGGACTAGCGGTTTCACAGATACGCAGTATTTT
TRBV19	.	TRBJ1-1	TRBD1	CASSTRTGWVNTEAFF	TGTGCCAGTAGTACAAGGACAGGGTGGGTCAATACTGAAGCTTTCTTT
TRBV9	.	TRBJ1-2	.	CASSVGEQPANYGYTF	TGTGCCAGCAGCGTCGGGGAGCAACCCGCGAACTATGGCTACACCTTC
TRBV10-3	.	TRBJ1-1	TRBD1	CAISAGTGDTEAFF	TGTGCCATCAGTGCCGGGACAGGAGACACTGAAGCTTTCTTT
TRBV30	.	TRBJ1-2	.	CAWTGSSGYTF	TGTGCCTGGACCGGTTCTTCTGGCTACACCTTC
TRBV2	.	TRBJ2-3	.	CASRGGRTDTQYF	TGTGCCAGCAGAGGCGGGCGCACAGATACGCAGTATTTT
TRBV21-1	.	TRBJ2-7	.	CASSKGRQSSYEQYF	TGTGCCAGCAGCAAAGGCCGACAGAGTTCCTACGAGCAGTACTTC
TRBV30	.	TRBJ1-2	.	CAWSVITGIRVGYTF	TGTGCCTGGAGCGTCATCACAGGGATAAGGGTTGGCTACACCTTC
TRBV19	once	TRBJ1-6	TRBD1	CASTLRDSSGSPLHF	TGTGCCAGTACTCTGCGGGACAGCTCTGGCTCACCCCTCCACTTT
TRBV10-3	.	TRBJ2-7	TRBD2	CAIQHGGAYEQYF	TGTGCCATCCAGCACGGGGGGGCCTACGAGCAGTACTTC
TRBV7-2	.	TRBJ1-2	.	CASSSTGGGGYTF	TGTGCCAGCAGCTCCACCGGGGGGGGTGGCTACACCTTC
TRBV30	.	TRBJ2-4	TRBD1	CAWRITLFTGETGNIQYF	TGTGCCTGGAGGATTACTTTGTTTACAGGGGAAACGGGGAACATTCAGTACTTC
TRBV11-2	.	TRBJ1-1	.	CASSPRRETEAFF	TGTGCCAGCAGCCCACGTCGGGAAACTGAAGCTTTCTTT
TRBV6-6	few	TRBJ1-2	.	CASSTDSGYTF	TGTGCCAGCAGTACTGACAGTGGCTACACCTTC
TRBV18	.	TRBJ2-1	TRBD1	CASSPRQGPYNEQFF	TGTGCCAGCTCGCCGCGACAGGGACCGTACAATGAGCAGTTCTTC
TRBV18	.	TRBJ1-5	.	CASSPGIQSDQPQHF	TGTGCCAGCTCACCCGGGATCCAATCCGATCAGCCCCAGCATTTT
TRBV19	.	TRBJ1-5	.	CASSWNSRGVRPQHF	TGTGCCAGTAGTTGGAACAGCCGTGGTGTGCGGCCCCAGCATTTT
TRBV5-4	.	TRBJ2-1	TRBD2	CASSLAVAGGPSGEQFF	TGTGCCAGCAGCTTGGCAGTAGCGGGGGGGCCATCCGGTGAGCAGTTCTTC
TRBV18	.	TRBJ2-7	.	CASSPGADEQYF	TGTGCCAGCTCCCCAGGGGCAGACGAGCAGTACTTC
TRBV30	.	TRBJ1-4	.	CAWSDPGVGRGEKLFF	TGTGCCTGGAGTGATCCTGGGGTAGGGAGAGGGGAAAAACTGTTTTTT
TRBV19	.	TRBJ1-6	.	CASRRERGSPLHF	TGTGCCAGCCGACGGGAGCGGGGGTCACCCCTCCACTTT
TRBV30	once	TRBJ2-1	TRBD2	CAWSVQSSGGAFDEQFF	TGTGCCTGGAGTGTACAATCTAGCGGGGGGGCCTTTGATGAGCAGTTCTTC
TRBV19	.	TRBJ2-7	TRBD1	CASSTYTGTGSSYEQYF	TGTGCCAGTAGTACCTATACCGGGACAGGGAGCTCCTACGAGCAGTACTTC
TRBV6-5	once	TRBJ2-7	TRBD2	CASSPIPTSGYEQYF	TGTGCCAGCAGTCCCATCCCGACTAGCGGCTACGAGCAGTACTTC
TRBV7-6	.	TRBJ2-7	TRBD2	CASSPGTSGYEQYF	TGTGCCAGCAGCCCCGGGACTAGCGGTTACGAGCAGTACTTC
TRBV4-1	once	TRBJ1-2	.	CASSRDSAGNNYGYTF	TGCGCCAGCAGCCGAGACTCAGCAGGGAATAACTATGGCTACACCTTC